The 5 T cell receptor beta chains reported below all come from one sample, sequenced in a study of blood T cell repertoires in COVID-19. Generated by immunoSEQ multiplex PCR, the TCRdb table keeps only in-frame clones and is missing some. The top ten clones hold about 6.7% of a sample with 180,000 or so clones, around 90% of them seen once. The specimen sequenced was peripheral blood. These receptors all come from a middle-aged man with acute or convalescent COVID-19.

This clone has just a few counts. The chain is built from TRBV15 and TRBJ2-2, with 8 bases aligning to TRBD2. V shed 3 bases, J shed 2 bases, and the junction held 8 bases outside the gene matches. The CDR3 consists of 17 residues. Germline V lookup: CDR1 LNHNV, CDR2 YYDKDF (reference sequence). This CDR3 is CATSRGLAGTNTGELFF. CDR3 DNA: TGTGCCACCAGCAGGGGGCTAGCGGGTACTAACACCGGGGAGCTGTTTTTT.

The rearrangement joins TRBV18 to TRBJ2-5, with 8 positions matching TRBD1. Losses at the gene ends were 2 bases for V and 4 bases for J; bases not matched to a gene: 3. CDR3 length: 14 amino acids. Germline V gene sequence: CDR1 KGHSH, CDR2 LQKENI. As DNA, the CDR3 is TGTGCCAGCTCACCATCAGGGGGCCCAGAGACCCAGTACTTC. Residues: CASSPSGGPETQYF.

The V and J genes are TRBV7-2 and TRBJ2-2; 7 positions agree with TRBD1. The CDR3 runs 15 residues. In germline, CDR1 is SGHTA, CDR2 FQGNSA. J gave up 4 bases and V 3 bases, and 5 bases lay outside the gene matches. The CDR3 DNA sequence: TGTGCCAGCAGCTTCGACAGGGTGACCACCGGGGAGCTGTTTTTT. Protein product: CASSFDRVTTGELFF.

This rearrangement joins TRBV6-5 to TRBJ2-5; possibly TRBD2 for D (6 bases). Trimming stripped 7 bases from V and 1 base from J, with 13 bases between. This CDR3 has 14 residues. The germline CDR1 and CDR2 sequences are MNHEY and SVGAGI. The CDR3 region is CASNIGGVQETQYF. The CDR3 nucleotides read TGTGCCAGCAATATCGGGGGAGTCCAAGAGACCCAGTACTTC.

The chain employs TRBV5-1 and TRBJ2-3; 8 nucleotides align to TRBD2. Looked up from germline, CDR1 is SGHRS and CDR2 is YFSETQ. The CDR3 consists of 16 residues. Trimming cost V 0 bases and J 2 bases; bases outside gene matches: 5. The CDR3 protein is CASSLGAGVNTDTQYF. DNA of the CDR3: TGCGCCAGCAGCTTGGGAGCGGGGGTGAACACAGATACGCAGTATTTT.